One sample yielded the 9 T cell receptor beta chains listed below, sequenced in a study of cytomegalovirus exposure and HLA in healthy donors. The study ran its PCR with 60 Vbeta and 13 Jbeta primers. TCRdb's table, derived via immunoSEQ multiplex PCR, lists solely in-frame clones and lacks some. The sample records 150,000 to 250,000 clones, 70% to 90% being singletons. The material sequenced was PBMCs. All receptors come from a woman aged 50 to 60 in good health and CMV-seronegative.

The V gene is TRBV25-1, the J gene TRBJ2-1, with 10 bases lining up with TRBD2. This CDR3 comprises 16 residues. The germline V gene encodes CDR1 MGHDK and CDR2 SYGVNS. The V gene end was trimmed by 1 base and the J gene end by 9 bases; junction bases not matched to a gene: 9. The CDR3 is CASSEWLAGAVGEQFF. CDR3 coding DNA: TGTGCCAGCAGTGAATGGCTAGCGGGAGCGGTGGGTGAGCAGTTCTTC.

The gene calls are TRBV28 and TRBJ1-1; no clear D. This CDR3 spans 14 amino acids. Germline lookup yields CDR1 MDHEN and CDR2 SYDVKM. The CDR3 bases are TGTGCAAGCCGCATCGACACCTCGAACACTGAAGCTTTCTTT. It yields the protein CASRIDTSNTEAFF.

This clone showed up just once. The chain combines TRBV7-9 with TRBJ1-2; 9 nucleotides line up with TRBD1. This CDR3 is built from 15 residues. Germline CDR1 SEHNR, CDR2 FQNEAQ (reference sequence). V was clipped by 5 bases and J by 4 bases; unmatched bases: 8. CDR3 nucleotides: TGTGCCAGCAGCCTATGGGACAGGGCCGCCTATGGCTACACCTTC. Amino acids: CASSLWDRAAYGYTF.

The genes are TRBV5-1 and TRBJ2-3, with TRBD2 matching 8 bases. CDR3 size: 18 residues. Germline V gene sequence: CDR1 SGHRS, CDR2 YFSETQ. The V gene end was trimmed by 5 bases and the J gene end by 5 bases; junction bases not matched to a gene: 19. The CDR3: CASRFLWPSGSREDTQYF. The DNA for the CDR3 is TGCGCCAGCAGATTCTTGTGGCCGAGCGGGAGCCGGGAAGATACGCAGTATTTT.

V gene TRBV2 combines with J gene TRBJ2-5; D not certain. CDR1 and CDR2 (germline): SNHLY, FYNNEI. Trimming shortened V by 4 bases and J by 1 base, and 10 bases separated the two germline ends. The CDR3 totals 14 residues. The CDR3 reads CASSVRQLQETQYF. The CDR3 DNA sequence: TGTGCCAGCAGTGTCAGACAACTCCAAGAGACCCAGTACTTC.

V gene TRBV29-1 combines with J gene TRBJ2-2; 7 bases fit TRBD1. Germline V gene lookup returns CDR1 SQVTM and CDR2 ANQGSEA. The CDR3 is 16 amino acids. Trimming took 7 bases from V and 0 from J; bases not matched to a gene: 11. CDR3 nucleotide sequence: TGCAGCGCACTTGGCGACAGGGACGCGAACACCGGGGAGCTGTTTTTT. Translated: CSALGDRDANTGELFF.

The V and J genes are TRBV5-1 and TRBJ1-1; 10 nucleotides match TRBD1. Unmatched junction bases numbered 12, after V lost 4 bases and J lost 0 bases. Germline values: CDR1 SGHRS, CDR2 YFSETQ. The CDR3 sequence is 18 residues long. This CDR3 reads CASSPTSGTGALNTEAFF. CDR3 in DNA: TGCGCCAGCAGCCCTACCTCCGGGACAGGGGCCCTGAACACTGAAGCTTTCTTT.

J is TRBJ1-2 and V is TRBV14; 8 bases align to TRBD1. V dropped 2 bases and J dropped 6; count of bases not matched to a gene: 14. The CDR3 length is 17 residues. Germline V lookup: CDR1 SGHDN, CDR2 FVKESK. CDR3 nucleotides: TGTGCCAGCAGCCAAACCTCTATCGGACAGGGTTCAGATGGCTACACCTTC. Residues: CASSQTSIGQGSDGYTF.

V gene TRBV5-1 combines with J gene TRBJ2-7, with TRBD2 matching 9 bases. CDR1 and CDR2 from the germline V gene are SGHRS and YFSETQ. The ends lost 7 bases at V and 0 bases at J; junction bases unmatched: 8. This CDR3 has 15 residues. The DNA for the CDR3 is TGCGCCAGCTCTAGCGGGAAAGGGAGCTCCTACGAGCAGTACTTC. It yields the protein CASSSGKGSSYEQYF. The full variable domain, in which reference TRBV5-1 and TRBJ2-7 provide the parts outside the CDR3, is KAGVTQTPRYLIKTRGQQVTLSCSPISGHRSVSWYQQTPGQGLQFLFEYFSETQRNKGNFPGRFSGRQFSNSRSEMNVSTLELGDSALYLCASSSGKGSSYEQYFGPGTRLTVT.